Listed below are T cell receptor beta chains from one sample, sequenced in a study of blood T cell repertoires in COVID-19. TCRdb keeps only in-frame clones here, not all; method: immunoSEQ multiplex PCR. The table lists some 400,000 clones, roughly 77% of them singletons. The source material was peripheral blood. These receptors originate from a human donor with acute or convalescent COVID-19. The donor label of this sample is uncertain. Each CDR3 is given with its conserved first and last residue. Each record gives: D gene, J gene, clone size, V gene, CDR3 length, CDR3 protein, CDR3 DNA. A D gene is named only where the DNA matches it firmly. Size is stated for part of the rows, as once, few or many counts, or as a class when the clone is expanded.

D: TRBD1
J: TRBJ2-5
size: -
V: TRBV27
length: 13
CDR3: CASRDRGPETQYF
DNA: TGTGCCAGCAGGGACAGGGGGCCGGAGACCCAGTACTTC

D: -
J: TRBJ1-2
size: -
V: TRBV30
length: 14
CDR3: CAWSDGGGNYGYTF
DNA: TGTGCCTGGAGTGATGGGGGCGGGAACTATGGCTACACCTTC

D: -
J: TRBJ2-7
size: -
V: TRBV5-4
length: 13
CDR3: CASSLSSTYEQYF
DNA: TGTGCCAGCAGCTTGTCCAGTACCTACGAGCAGTACTTC

D: -
J: TRBJ1-2
size: few
V: TRBV20-1
length: 11
CDR3: CSARGQGGYTF
DNA: TGCAGTGCTAGGGGGCAGGGAGGCTACACCTTC

D: -
J: TRBJ1-5
size: -
V: TRBV4-2
length: 15
CDR3: CASSREGRGYQPQHF
DNA: TGTGCCAGCAGCCGGGAGGGTAGGGGCTATCAGCCCCAGCATTTT

D: TRBD2
J: TRBJ2-7
size: -
V: TRBV6-5
length: 14
CDR3: CASRTGTSGFEQYF
DNA: TGTGCCAGCAGAACCGGGACTAGCGGATTCGAGCAGTACTTC

D: TRBD1
J: TRBJ1-1
size: -
V: TRBV10-3
length: 11
CDR3: CAIEGAGGAFF
DNA: TGTGCCATCGAGGGGGCGGGAGGAGCTTTCTTT

D: -
J: TRBJ2-2
size: -
V: TRBV6-1
length: 15
CDR3: CASSEPYANTGELFF
DNA: TGTGCCAGCAGTGAACCCTATGCGAACACCGGGGAGCTGTTTTTT

D: TRBD1
J: TRBJ1-5
size: -
V: TRBV7-6
length: 14
CDR3: CASSPTGVVQPQHF
DNA: TGTGCCAGCAGCCCGACAGGGGTCGTTCAGCCCCAGCATTTT

D: TRBD2
J: TRBJ2-1
size: -
V: TRBV5-1
length: 16
CDR3: CASSSLLAGRGSEQFF
DNA: TGCGCCAGCAGCTCATTACTAGCGGGTCGGGGAAGTGAGCAGTTCTTC

D: -
J: TRBJ2-7
size: -
V: TRBV21-1
length: 17
CDR3: CASTPQPPGQTEYEQYF
DNA: TGTGCCAGCACCCCCCAACCTCCGGGACAGACAGAGTACGAGCAGTACTTC

D: -
J: TRBJ1-1
size: -
V: TRBV20-1
length: 11
CDR3: CSAIMNTEAFF
DNA: TGCAGTGCTATAATGAACACTGAAGCTTTCTTT

D: TRBD1
J: TRBJ1-1
size: many
V: TRBV30
length: 13
CDR3: CAWRIQGFTEAFF
DNA: TGTGCCTGGAGGATACAGGGGTTCACTGAAGCTTTCTTT

D: -
J: TRBJ1-1
size: -
V: TRBV29-1
length: 15
CDR3: CSVVTWDTLNTEAFF
DNA: TGCAGCGTCGTAACCTGGGACACCTTGAACACTGAAGCTTTCTTT

D: -
J: TRBJ1-4
size: -
V: TRBV9
length: 15
CDR3: CASSATQGRGEKLFF
DNA: TGTGCCAGCAGCGCAACACAGGGAAGGGGGGAAAAACTGTTTTTT

D: -
J: TRBJ1-2
size: -
V: TRBV7-9
length: 14
CDR3: CASSQSGRDYGYTF
DNA: TGTGCCAGCAGCCAGTCGGGGAGAGACTATGGCTACACCTTC

D: -
J: TRBJ2-4
size: once
V: TRBV2
length: 14
CDR3: CASSETGIKNIQYF
DNA: TGTGCCAGCAGTGAAACAGGGATCAAAAACATTCAGTACTTC

D: -
J: TRBJ2-7
size: -
V: TRBV18
length: 14
CDR3: CASSPGASSYEQYF
DNA: TGTGCCAGCTCACCAGGGGCGAGCTCCTACGAGCAGTACTTC

D: -
J: TRBJ2-1
size: -
V: TRBV5-6
length: 15
CDR3: CASSFDRSGAPQQFF
DNA: TGTGCCAGCAGCTTCGACAGGAGCGGGGCACCACAGCAGTTCTTC

D: TRBD1
J: TRBJ2-2
size: -
V: TRBV19
length: 15
CDR3: CASSRTGGNTGELFF
DNA: TGTGCCAGTAGTAGGACAGGGGGAAACACCGGGGAGCTGTTTTTT

D: TRBD1
J: TRBJ1-3
size: -
V: TRBV2
length: 14
CDR3: CASLDRSSGNTIYF
DNA: TGTGCCAGCTTGGACAGGAGCTCTGGAAACACCATATATTTT

D: TRBD2
J: TRBJ2-1
size: once
V: TRBV28
length: 15
CDR3: CASSPSGRAAYEQFF
DNA: TGTGCCAGCAGCCCTAGCGGGAGGGCCGCCTATGAGCAGTTCTTC

D: TRBD1
J: TRBJ1-2
size: -
V: TRBV29-1
length: 13
CDR3: CSVTGQGAVGYTF
DNA: TGCAGCGTTACGGGACAGGGGGCGGTTGGCTACACCTTC

D: -
J: TRBJ1-6
size: -
V: TRBV2
length: 12
CDR3: CASSTENSPLHF
DNA: TGTGCCAGCAGTACAGAGAATTCACCCCTCCACTTT

D: TRBD1
J: TRBJ1-2
size: -
V: TRBV5-1
length: 15
CDR3: CASSPGRQGANGYTF
DNA: TGCGCCAGCAGCCCTGGCCGGCAGGGGGCGAATGGCTACACCTTC

D: -
J: TRBJ1-2
size: -
V: TRBV3-1/TRBV3-2
length: 15
CDR3: CASSQAVARGHGYTF
DNA: TGTGCCAGCAGCCAAGCGGTCGCGCGGGGGCATGGCTACACCTTC

D: TRBD2
J: TRBJ2-5
size: once
V: TRBV11-3
length: 16
CDR3: CASSQGLAGGPGTQYF
DNA: TGTGCCAGCAGCCAGGGACTAGCGGGAGGGCCGGGGACCCAGTACTTC

D: TRBD2
J: TRBJ2-3
size: -
V: TRBV4-1
length: 17
CDR3: CASSVVAGATITDTQYF
DNA: TGCGCCAGCAGTGTCGTAGCGGGAGCAACCATCACAGATACGCAGTATTTT

D: -
J: TRBJ1-5
size: -
V: TRBV19
length: 14
CDR3: CASTGRQADQPQHF
DNA: TGTGCCAGTACCGGCCGACAGGCCGATCAGCCCCAGCATTTT

D: TRBD1
J: TRBJ1-2
size: -
V: TRBV5-8
length: 16
CDR3: CASSSIGTGAVGGYTF
DNA: TGTGCCAGCAGCAGTATTGGTACAGGGGCGGTTGGTGGCTACACCTTC

D: TRBD1
J: TRBJ1-5
size: -
V: TRBV5-1
length: 15
CDR3: CASSLGGGNNQPQHF
DNA: TGCGCCAGCAGCTTGGGAGGGGGCAACAATCAGCCCCAGCATTTT

D: TRBD1
J: TRBJ2-3
size: -
V: TRBV15
length: 19
CDR3: CATSRGQGSLLVPTDTQYF
DNA: TGTGCCACCAGCAGAGGACAGGGCTCCCTCCTTGTACCCACAGATACGCAGTATTTT

D: -
J: TRBJ2-7
size: once
V: TRBV10-1
length: 13
CDR3: CASSEGLAYEQYF
DNA: TGCGCCAGCAGTGAGGGACTGGCCTACGAGCAGTACTTC

D: -
J: TRBJ2-1
size: -
V: TRBV30
length: 14
CDR3: CAWKARGSYNEQFF
DNA: TGTGCCTGGAAAGCAAGGGGCTCCTACAATGAGCAGTTCTTC

D: TRBD1
J: TRBJ1-2
size: -
V: TRBV12-3/TRBV12-4
length: 12
CDR3: CASRTGGGVYTF
DNA: TGTGCCAGCAGGACCGGAGGGGGCGTCTACACCTTC

D: TRBD1
J: TRBJ1-1
size: -
V: TRBV12-5
length: 17
CDR3: CASGIHGTGESGTEAFF
DNA: TGTGCTAGTGGTATACATGGGACAGGGGAGTCTGGGACTGAAGCTTTCTTT

D: TRBD1
J: TRBJ2-7
size: -
V: TRBV4-2
length: 16
CDR3: CASSQVARDSSYEQYF
DNA: TGTGCCAGCAGCCAAGTAGCACGGGACAGTTCCTACGAGCAGTACTTC

D: -
J: TRBJ2-7
size: -
V: TRBV3-1/TRBV3-2
length: 13
CDR3: CASSQVGRGEQYF
DNA: TGTGCCAGCAGCCAAGTGGGCAGGGGCGAGCAGTACTTC

D: -
J: TRBJ1-2
size: -
V: TRBV28
length: 12
CDR3: CASSSGSTGYTF
DNA: TGTGCCAGCAGTTCTGGGTCGACAGGCTACACCTTC

D: -
J: TRBJ2-1
size: -
V: TRBV11-2
length: 14
CDR3: CASSLAPAGYEQFF
DNA: TGTGCCAGCAGCTTAGCCCCAGCAGGCTATGAGCAGTTCTTC